Listed below are T cell receptor beta chains from one sample, sequenced in a study of Graves' ophthalmopathy and Graves' hyperthyroidism. TCRdb re-called the multiplex PCR reads through MiXCR, storing one row per CDR3 protein. The sample includes around 660,000 distinct CDR3 sequences, over 40% of them seen just once. The sample comprised peripheral blood. These receptors were obtained from an adult man with Graves' ophthalmopathy. The CDR3 runs from the conserved cysteine through the conserved F or W. D genes are given only for firm matches. Not all rows give a size; the values are once, few, many and, for expanded clones, a class.

V gene: TRBV9
clone size: many
D gene: NA
J gene: TRBJ2-5
CDR3 DNA: TGTGCCAGCAGCGTAGGAGGGATGGGTGGAGAGACCCAGTACTTC
CDR3 protein: CASSVGGMGGETQYF

V gene: TRBV11-2
clone size: NA
D gene: TRBD1
J gene: TRBJ2-7
CDR3 DNA: TGTGCCAGCAGCTTAGATTCGGACAGGGGGCGAAGTCGCGGCTACGAGCAGTACTTC
CDR3 protein: CASSLDSDRGRSRGYEQYF

V gene: TRBV25-1
clone size: NA
D gene: NA
J gene: TRBJ2-2
CDR3 DNA: TGTGCCAGCAGTCCGCCATTGGGGCTGGGAATAATACCGAACACCGGGGAGCTGTTTTTT
CDR3 protein: CASSPPLGLGIIPNTGELFF

V gene: TRBV5-1
clone size: many
D gene: NA
J gene: TRBJ2-7
CDR3 DNA: TGCGCCAGCAGCTTGTGGAGTACCTACGAGCAGTACTTC
CDR3 protein: CASSLWSTYEQYF

V gene: TRBV19
clone size: NA
D gene: TRBD1
J gene: TRBJ2-5
CDR3 DNA: TGTGCCAGTAGTTCGAAGGGGACAGGGGGCTACCAAGAGACCCAGTACTTC
CDR3 protein: CASSSKGTGGYQETQYF

V gene: TRBV3-1
clone size: NA
D gene: TRBD2
J gene: TRBJ2-5
CDR3 DNA: TGTGCCAGCAGCCATGATAGCGGGGGCCAAAGGGCCCAGTGCTTC
CDR3 protein: CASSHDSGGQRAQCF

V gene: TRBV20-1
clone size: NA
D gene: TRBD2
J gene: TRBJ2-5
CDR3 DNA: TGCAGTGCTAGAGATCTCGGCGGGGGACCCTTCCAAGAGACCCAGTACTTC
CDR3 protein: CSARDLGGGPFQETQYF

V gene: TRBV19
clone size: few
D gene: TRBD1
J gene: TRBJ1-1
CDR3 DNA: TGTGCCAGTAAGAACAGGGGATTCACTGAAGCTTTCTTT
CDR3 protein: CASKNRGFTEAFF

V gene: TRBV7-2
clone size: NA
D gene: TRBD2
J gene: TRBJ2-7
CDR3 DNA: TGTGCCAGCAGCCCATCCACTAGCGGGATCGTTCGCGAGCAGTACTTC
CDR3 protein: CASSPSTSGIVREQYF

V gene: TRBV15
clone size: many
D gene: NA
J gene: TRBJ2-5
CDR3 DNA: TGTGCCACCAGCAGGGGTGATCCGTACCAAGAGACCCAGTACTTC
CDR3 protein: CATSRGDPYQETQYF

V gene: TRBV19
clone size: many
D gene: NA
J gene: TRBJ1-6
CDR3 DNA: TGTGCCAGTAGTACAGGGATTGGCTCACCCCTCCACTTT
CDR3 protein: CASSTGIGSPLHF

V gene: TRBV15
clone size: NA
D gene: TRBD2
J gene: TRBJ2-5
CDR3 DNA: TGTGCCACCAGCAGCCTTAGCGGGGTCCAAGAGACCCAGTACTTC
CDR3 protein: CATSSLSGVQETQYF

V gene: TRBV5-6
clone size: NA
D gene: NA
J gene: TRBJ1-3
CDR3 DNA: TGTGCCAGCAGCAGCGGACGGTACTCTGGAAACACCGTATATTTT
CDR3 protein: CASSSGRYSGNTVYF

V gene: TRBV2
clone size: many
D gene: NA
J gene: TRBJ1-1
CDR3 DNA: TGTGCCAGCAGGGACGGGACACTTATTCGACTTTACACTGAAGCTTTCTTT
CDR3 protein: CASRDGTLIRLYTEAFF

V gene: TRBV5-1
clone size: NA
D gene: TRBD2
J gene: TRBJ2-2
CDR3 DNA: TGCGCCAGCAGCCAAGTCTGGCCGGGGACTAGCGGGGGGAGCGGGGAGCTGTTTTTT
CDR3 protein: CASSQVWPGTSGGSGELFF

V gene: TRBV12-5
clone size: NA
D gene: NA
J gene: TRBJ1-1
CDR3 DNA: TGTGCTAGTGGTTCCCCCCGAACAACTGAAGCTTTCTTT
CDR3 protein: CASGSPRTTEAFF

V gene: TRBV3-1
clone size: many
D gene: NA
J gene: TRBJ1-2
CDR3 DNA: TGTGCCAGCAGCCAAAGACAGTATGGCTACACCTTC
CDR3 protein: CASSQRQYGYTF

V gene: TRBV5-1
clone size: few
D gene: TRBD1
J gene: TRBJ1-3
CDR3 DNA: TGCGCCAGCAGCCTCGGGACAGATAGCTTCTCTGGAAACACCATATATTTT
CDR3 protein: CASSLGTDSFSGNTIYF

V gene: TRBV5-6
clone size: few
D gene: NA
J gene: TRBJ2-7
CDR3 DNA: TGTGCCAGCAGCTTGCTCAGGTACGAGCAGTACTTC
CDR3 protein: CASSLLRYEQYF

V gene: TRBV30
clone size: once
D gene: NA
J gene: TRBJ1-5
CDR3 DNA: TGTGCCTGGAGTGTGGGGAATAATCGGCCCCAGCATTTT
CDR3 protein: CAWSVGNNRPQHF

V gene: TRBV7-7
clone size: many
D gene: NA
J gene: TRBJ2-5
CDR3 DNA: TGTGCCAGCAGCCCCGCTGGGGGTATCCAAGAGACCCAGTACTTC
CDR3 protein: CASSPAGGIQETQYF

V gene: TRBV19
clone size: NA
D gene: NA
J gene: TRBJ1-5
CDR3 DNA: TGTGCCAGTAGTTTAGCGGCTCAAGGGGAGCCCCAGCATTTT
CDR3 protein: CASSLAAQGEPQHF

V gene: TRBV7-9
clone size: NA
D gene: NA
J gene: TRBJ2-5
CDR3 DNA: TGTGCCAGCAGCTTAGCGAGGTTCCCTGGGGCCGGGGAGACCCAGTACTTC
CDR3 protein: CASSLARFPGAGETQYF

V gene: TRBV12-3/TRBV12-4
clone size: NA
D gene: NA
J gene: TRBJ1-3
CDR3 DNA: TGTGCCAGCAGTGTTCTGGGACGGTCTGGAAACACCATATATTTT
CDR3 protein: CASSVLGRSGNTIYF

V gene: TRBV7-8
clone size: NA
D gene: TRBD2
J gene: TRBJ2-7
CDR3 DNA: TGTGCCAGCAGCTTAGGAAAACTAGCGGGAGCGTCCTACGAGCAGTACTTC
CDR3 protein: CASSLGKLAGASYEQYF

V gene: TRBV29-1
clone size: NA
D gene: NA
J gene: TRBJ2-7
CDR3 DNA: TGCAGCGTTTCGACTAGCGGATCCGACAGGGGCGAGCAGTACTTC
CDR3 protein: CSVSTSGSDRGEQYF